These T cell receptor beta chains were read from a single sample in a study of T-cell reconstitution after alpha-beta-depleted transplantation in children. TCRdb re-analysed the PCR reads in MiXCR, keeping a single row per CDR3 protein. The sample has approximately 110,000 distinct CDR3 sequences; 20% to 25% are singletons. This material consisted of PBMCs, mostly from graft donor cells, taken 180 days after TCRalphabeta/CD19-depleted stem cell transplant. The receptors here all came from a male patient between 2 and 9 years old who had a stem cell transplant for chronic granulomatous disease, so the T cells may come from the graft donor. Both conserved end residues are part of each CDR3. Fields, in order: D gene, J gene, V gene, clone size, CDR3 protein, CDR3 DNA. The D gene is left open where the match is weak. Expanded clones get a size class; other rows say once, few or many, or leave the size out.

D gene: NA; J gene: TRBJ1-1; V gene: TRBV13; clone size: few; CDR3 protein: CASSRSGTEAFF; CDR3 DNA: TGTGCCAGCAGCCGATCGGGGACTGAAGCTTTCTTT
D gene: NA; J gene: TRBJ2-3; V gene: TRBV19; clone size: NA; CDR3 protein: CASSGASTDTQYF; CDR3 DNA: TGTGCCAGTAGCGGAGCTAGCACAGATACGCAGTATTTT
D gene: NA; J gene: TRBJ1-1; V gene: TRBV6-5; clone size: many; CDR3 protein: CASSYPGNTEAFF; CDR3 DNA: TGTGCCAGCAGTTACCCGGGGAACACTGAAGCTTTCTTT
D gene: TRBD1; J gene: TRBJ1-1; V gene: TRBV12-3/TRBV12-4; clone size: NA; CDR3 protein: CASSSTDRTNTEAFF; CDR3 DNA: TGTGCCAGCAGCTCGACGGACAGGACGAACACTGAAGCTTTCTTT
D gene: TRBD2; J gene: TRBJ2-1; V gene: TRBV29-1; clone size: many; CDR3 protein: CSVEAGGRNEQFF; CDR3 DNA: TGCAGCGTTGAAGCGGGAGGGCGGAATGAGCAGTTCTTC
D gene: TRBD1; J gene: TRBJ1-1; V gene: TRBV7-8; clone size: many; CDR3 protein: CASSPGQGGMNTEAFF; CDR3 DNA: TGTGCCAGCAGCCCAGGACAGGGGGGGATGAACACTGAAGCTTTCTTT
D gene: NA; J gene: TRBJ2-3; V gene: TRBV12-3/TRBV12-4; clone size: few; CDR3 protein: CASYEMGNENTQYF; CDR3 DNA: TGTGCCAGCTACGAGATGGGGAATGAGAATACGCAGTATTTT
D gene: NA; J gene: TRBJ2-1; V gene: TRBV20-1; clone size: many; CDR3 protein: CSASLGGNEQFF; CDR3 DNA: TGCAGTGCTAGCCTCGGGGGAAATGAGCAGTTCTTC
D gene: NA; J gene: TRBJ2-1; V gene: TRBV5-4; clone size: NA; CDR3 protein: CASSRDRHNEQFF; CDR3 DNA: TGTGCCAGCAGCCGCGACAGACACAATGAGCAGTTCTTC
D gene: NA; J gene: TRBJ1-1; V gene: TRBV5-1; clone size: NA; CDR3 protein: CASSLAGRGTNTEAFF; CDR3 DNA: TGCGCCAGCAGCTTGGCGGGAAGGGGGACGAACACTGAAGCTTTCTTT
D gene: NA; J gene: TRBJ1-5; V gene: TRBV19; clone size: NA; CDR3 protein: CASSMDRGRAFNYNQPQHF; CDR3 DNA: TGTGCCAGTAGTATGGACAGAGGGAGGGCGTTCAATTACAATCAGCCCCAGCATTTT
D gene: NA; J gene: TRBJ1-4; V gene: TRBV25-1; clone size: NA; CDR3 protein: CASSPRGGVNEKLFF; CDR3 DNA: TGTGCCAGCAGTCCCCGTGGTGGTGTAAATGAAAAACTGTTTTTT
D gene: NA; J gene: TRBJ2-3; V gene: TRBV19; clone size: many; CDR3 protein: CASSSWADTQYF; CDR3 DNA: TGTGCCAGTAGTAGTTGGGCAGATACGCAGTATTTT
D gene: NA; J gene: TRBJ2-4; V gene: TRBV29-1; clone size: NA; CDR3 protein: CSVRSRTGENIQYF; CDR3 DNA: TGCAGCGTTCGGAGTAGGACTGGGGAAAACATTCAGTACTTC
D gene: NA; J gene: TRBJ2-1; V gene: TRBV6-4; clone size: NA; CDR3 protein: CASSALGGSYNEQFF; CDR3 DNA: TGTGCCAGCAGTGCCCTAGGGGGCTCCTACAATGAGCAGTTCTTC
D gene: NA; J gene: TRBJ2-7; V gene: TRBV5-1; clone size: many; CDR3 protein: CASSPRTESYEQYF; CDR3 DNA: TGCGCCAGCAGCCCTCGGACCGAAAGCTACGAGCAGTACTTC
D gene: TRBD2; J gene: TRBJ2-1; V gene: TRBV20-1; clone size: few; CDR3 protein: CSADSGRGSYNEQFF; CDR3 DNA: TGCAGTGCGGATTCAGGGAGGGGCTCCTACAATGAGCAGTTCTTC
D gene: NA; J gene: TRBJ1-2; V gene: TRBV29-1; clone size: many; CDR3 protein: CSVGVINGYTF; CDR3 DNA: TGCAGCGTGGGGGTAATAAATGGCTACACCTTC
D gene: TRBD1; J gene: TRBJ2-2; V gene: TRBV6-5; clone size: NA; CDR3 protein: CASSFPGQGTGELFF; CDR3 DNA: TGTGCCAGCAGTTTCCCGGGACAGGGCACCGGGGAGCTGTTTTTT
D gene: NA; J gene: TRBJ2-1; V gene: TRBV12-3/TRBV12-4; clone size: many; CDR3 protein: CASSLAERRYNEQFF; CDR3 DNA: TGTGCCAGCAGTTTAGCGGAACGCCGGTACAATGAGCAGTTCTTC
D gene: TRBD2; J gene: TRBJ2-5; V gene: TRBV9; clone size: NA; CDR3 protein: CASSVGVAGAQETQYF; CDR3 DNA: TGTGCCAGCAGCGTAGGGGTAGCGGGAGCTCAAGAGACCCAGTACTTC
D gene: NA; J gene: TRBJ2-1; V gene: TRBV5-1; clone size: NA; CDR3 protein: CASLKQGSGHNEQFF; CDR3 DNA: TGCGCCAGCTTGAAGCAGGGGTCGGGTCACAATGAGCAGTTCTTC
D gene: NA; J gene: TRBJ2-7; V gene: TRBV20-1; clone size: many; CDR3 protein: CSARDRARKGSEQYF; CDR3 DNA: TGCAGTGCTAGAGATCGAGCCCGGAAGGGTAGCGAGCAGTACTTC
D gene: NA; J gene: TRBJ1-5; V gene: TRBV7-8; clone size: few; CDR3 protein: CASTSGSGRNWGNQPQHF; CDR3 DNA: TGTGCCAGCACCTCTGGGTCCGGGAGGAATTGGGGAAATCAGCCCCAGCATTTT
D gene: TRBD2; J gene: TRBJ2-5; V gene: TRBV27; clone size: NA; CDR3 protein: CASRTRTSGKTGETQYF; CDR3 DNA: TGTGCCAGCAGGACGAGGACTAGCGGGAAAACGGGGGAGACCCAGTACTTC
D gene: TRBD1; J gene: TRBJ2-1; V gene: TRBV20-1; clone size: many; CDR3 protein: CSARIPGQGSVDEQFF; CDR3 DNA: TGCAGTGCTAGAATACCGGGACAGGGTTCTGTAGATGAGCAGTTCTTC
D gene: NA; J gene: TRBJ2-3; V gene: TRBV7-2; clone size: NA; CDR3 protein: CASSLGGWVTDTQYF; CDR3 DNA: TGTGCCAGCAGCTTAGGGGGGTGGGTCACAGATACGCAGTATTTT
D gene: NA; J gene: TRBJ1-5; V gene: TRBV20-1; clone size: many; CDR3 protein: CSARDGNQPQHF; CDR3 DNA: TGCAGTGCTAGAGATGGGAATCAGCCCCAGCATTTT
D gene: TRBD2; J gene: TRBJ2-1; V gene: TRBV5-1; clone size: few; CDR3 protein: CASSLTSGIFNEQFF; CDR3 DNA: TGCGCCAGCAGCTTGACTAGCGGGATATTCAATGAGCAGTTCTTC
D gene: TRBD2; J gene: TRBJ2-1; V gene: TRBV28; clone size: NA; CDR3 protein: CAIFMGGGSSPNEQFF; CDR3 DNA: TGTGCCATCTTTATGGGTGGCGGGAGTTCTCCCAATGAGCAGTTCTTC
D gene: TRBD1; J gene: TRBJ2-7; V gene: TRBV10-3; clone size: many; CDR3 protein: CAISDRDSSYEQYF; CDR3 DNA: TGTGCCATCAGTGACCGGGACAGCTCCTACGAGCAGTACTTC
D gene: NA; J gene: TRBJ2-7; V gene: TRBV5-5; clone size: many; CDR3 protein: CASSLWQDPYEQYF; CDR3 DNA: TGTGCCAGCAGCTTGTGGCAGGACCCCTACGAGCAGTACTTC
D gene: NA; J gene: TRBJ1-5; V gene: TRBV7-9; clone size: few; CDR3 protein: CASSRGGRNQPQHF; CDR3 DNA: TGTGCCAGCAGCCGAGGGGGGAGAAATCAGCCCCAGCATTTT
D gene: NA; J gene: TRBJ2-3; V gene: TRBV28; clone size: many; CDR3 protein: CASSSDGNTDTQYF; CDR3 DNA: TGTGCCAGCAGTTCCGACGGAAACACAGATACGCAGTATTTT
D gene: NA; J gene: TRBJ2-2; V gene: TRBV12-3/TRBV12-4; clone size: few; CDR3 protein: CASRPGTFTGELFF; CDR3 DNA: TGTGCCAGCAGACCCGGGACTTTCACCGGGGAGCTGTTTTTT
D gene: NA; J gene: TRBJ2-7; V gene: TRBV12-3/TRBV12-4; clone size: few; CDR3 protein: CASSGTQHYEQYF; CDR3 DNA: TGTGCCAGCAGTGGGACACAGCACTACGAGCAGTACTTC
D gene: TRBD1; J gene: TRBJ2-6; V gene: TRBV20-1; clone size: many; CDR3 protein: CSARDRGNSGANVLTF; CDR3 DNA: TGCAGTGCTCGGGACAGGGGGAACTCTGGGGCCAACGTCCTGACTTTC
D gene: TRBD1; J gene: TRBJ1-2; V gene: TRBV5-5; clone size: NA; CDR3 protein: CASSLQDRGNYGYTF; CDR3 DNA: TGTGCCAGCAGCTTGCAGGACAGGGGTAACTATGGCTACACCTTC
D gene: NA; J gene: TRBJ2-2; V gene: TRBV21-1; clone size: many; CDR3 protein: CASSTSGKENTGELFF; CDR3 DNA: TGTGCCAGCAGCACTAGCGGGAAGGAGAACACCGGGGAGCTGTTTTTT
D gene: TRBD1; J gene: TRBJ2-1; V gene: TRBV7-6; clone size: many; CDR3 protein: CASSLKTGTGEHEQFF; CDR3 DNA: TGTGCCAGCAGCTTAAAGACCGGGACAGGGGAACATGAGCAGTTCTTC
D gene: NA; J gene: TRBJ2-1; V gene: TRBV12-3/TRBV12-4; clone size: NA; CDR3 protein: CASSLASTEQFF; CDR3 DNA: TGTGCCAGCAGTTTAGCTAGCACTGAGCAGTTCTTC
D gene: NA; J gene: TRBJ2-7; V gene: TRBV12-3/TRBV12-4; clone size: NA; CDR3 protein: CASSLGRGISPYEQYF; CDR3 DNA: TGTGCCAGCAGTTTAGGGAGGGGGATATCCCCCTACGAGCAGTACTTC
D gene: NA; J gene: TRBJ2-3; V gene: TRBV12-3/TRBV12-4; clone size: many; CDR3 protein: CASSLEGPHTDTQYF; CDR3 DNA: TGTGCCAGCAGTTTAGAGGGACCTCACACAGATACGCAGTATTTT
D gene: NA; J gene: TRBJ1-3; V gene: TRBV4-3; clone size: NA; CDR3 protein: CASSQPGASGNTIYF; CDR3 DNA: TGCGCCAGCAGCCAACCGGGGGCCTCTGGAAACACCATATATTTT
D gene: TRBD2; J gene: TRBJ2-1; V gene: TRBV9; clone size: many; CDR3 protein: CASSVVGTSSGEQFF; CDR3 DNA: TGTGCCAGCAGCGTAGTCGGGACTAGTTCCGGGGAGCAGTTCTTC
D gene: NA; J gene: TRBJ2-4; V gene: TRBV27; clone size: NA; CDR3 protein: CASSYLSGNIQYF; CDR3 DNA: TGTGCCAGCAGTTACCTCTCTGGAAACATTCAGTACTTC
D gene: NA; J gene: TRBJ2-7; V gene: TRBV4-2; clone size: few; CDR3 protein: CASSQAVAGPSGPYEQYF; CDR3 DNA: TGTGCCAGCAGCCAAGCTGTGGCGGGACCATCCGGCCCCTACGAGCAGTACTTC
D gene: NA; J gene: TRBJ2-7; V gene: TRBV7-2; clone size: many; CDR3 protein: CASSLALWEQYF; CDR3 DNA: TGTGCCAGCAGCTTAGCTTTGTGGGAGCAGTACTTC